These 21 T cell receptor beta chains share one sample of origin, sequenced in a study of shared clonotypes between healthy human individuals. Some clones are missing from TCRdb's copy, which holds only in-frame ones; the method was immunoSEQ multiplex PCR. The sample records about 1.1 million clones, around 78% being singletons. Material for sequencing was memory CD4+ T cells from PBMCs. Regarding subset: CD45RA-negative fraction. Every receptor here comes from a man between 18 and 35 years old in good health. Some clones in this sample may be carry-over from other donors' samples.

This chain joins TRBV7-8 and TRBJ2-1, with a weak D call TRBD1 (8 bases). The CDR3 has 17 residues. V lost 4 bases to trimming and J lost 9 bases, with 25 bases between them. Germline V lookup: CDR1 SGHVS, CDR2 FQNEAQ. The CDR3 nucleotides read TGTGCCAGCAGCTCCACAGGGGGGGGAGTCCGTGTGGCTGAGCAGTTCTTC. Encoded protein: CASSSTGGGVRVAEQFF.

This rearrangement joins TRBV16 to TRBJ1-1; TRBD1 agrees at 9 bases. The V gene's germline CDR1 is KGHSY and CDR2 FQNENV. This CDR3 contains 15 residues. The V gene end was trimmed by 4 bases and the J gene end by 5 bases; junction bases not matched to a gene: 8. The CDR3 DNA is TGTGCCAGCAGCCCCTCGGGACAGGGTGAAACTGAAGCTTTCTTT. It encodes CASSPSGQGETEAFF.

The CDR3 DNA is TGTGCCAGCAGCGGGCGGGAGGGCCCCCAAGAGACCCAGTACTTC. Translating it yields CASSGREGPQETQYF. This rearrangement joins TRBV9 to TRBJ2-5; 9 nucleotides agree with TRBD2. The V gene end was trimmed by 3 bases and the J gene end by 1 base; junction bases not matched to a gene: 4. The CDR3 runs 15 residues. Per germline, CDR1 SGDLS and CDR2 YYNGEE.

The rearrangement links TRBV9 to TRBJ1-2; D is unresolved. The germline CDR1 and CDR2 sequences are SGDLS and YYNGEE. The CDR3 spans 15 residues. V lost 4 bases and J lost 1, with 14 bases in between. CDR3 sequence reads: CASSPGSLINYGYTF. DNA for the CDR3: TGTGCCAGCAGCCCCGGCAGCCTTATTAACTATGGCTACACCTTC.

The genes are TRBV28 and TRBJ2-7; tentatively, D is TRBD2 (6 bases). V was clipped by 5 bases and J by 3 bases, with 14 bases between them. The CDR3 contains 14 residues. Per the germline V gene, CDR1 is MDHEN and CDR2 is SYDVKM. The CDR3 region has the DNA TGTGCCAGCAGTCCAGGTGGGGAGGTCTACGAGCAGTACTTC. It codes for CASSPGGEVYEQYF.

Of note for this clone: The sample has other DNA sequences that encode this CDR3 too. The genes are TRBV11-3 and TRBJ2-7; maybe TRBD2 (5 bases). Germline-derived CDR1 and CDR2 are SGHNT and YENEEA. V was clipped by 4 bases and J by 4 bases, with 11 bases between them. This CDR3 is built from 13 residues. CDR3 protein: CASSSSGGYEQYF. In nucleotides, the CDR3 is TGTGCCAGCAGCTCTTCAGGAGGATACGAGCAGTACTTC.

The chain is built from TRBV19 and TRBJ2-6; unclear D gene. The CDR3 is 17 residues long. The ends were cut back, 0 bases at V and 0 bases at J, with 9 bases in the middle. Germline CDR1 and CDR2: LNHDA and SQIVND (reference sequence). The DNA of the CDR3 is TGTGCCAGTAGTATAGAGTGGCGGTTCTCTGGGGCCAACGTCCTGACTTTC. Translating gives CASSIEWRFSGANVLTF. The variable domain in full, with the rest retrieved from reference TRBV19 and TRBJ2-6, is DGGITQSPKYLFRKEGQNVTLSCEQNLNHDAMYWYRQDPGQGLRLIYYSQIVNDFQKGDIAEGYSVSREKKESFPLTVTSAQKNPTAFYLCASSIEWRFSGANVLTFGAGSRLTVL.

This clone occurred a few times. V is TRBV18 and J is TRBJ1-2, with D possibly being TRBD1 (5 bases). CDR1 and CDR2 from the germline V gene are KGHSH and LQKENI. Trimming took off 2 bases at V and 8 bases at J, with 12 bases between the two ends. The CDR3 contains 13 residues. CDR3 bases: TGTGCCAGCTCACCATCCAGGGATGGAGGCTACACCTTC. Translating it yields CASSPSRDGGYTF. The full variable domain, rest sourced from reference TRBV18 and TRBJ1-2, is NAGVMQNPRHLVRRRGQEARLRCSPMKGHSHVYWYRQLPEEGLKFMVYLQKENIIDESGMPKERFSAEFPKEGPSILRIQQVVRGDSAAYFCASSPSRDGGYTFGSGTRLTVV.

The chain links TRBV6-5 to TRBJ2-2; 8 bases match TRBD2. The CDR3 length is 14 residues. V shed 2 bases and J 6 bases; nucleotides not matched to a gene: 2. From germline, CDR1 is MNHEY and CDR2 SVGAGI. The CDR3 DNA reads TGTGCCAGCAGTTACCAGGGACTAGCCGGGGAGCTGTTTTTT. As protein: CASSYQGLAGELFF.

There are a few counts of this clone. The CDR3 DNA is TGCGCCAGCAGCTCCAAACTAGCGGGAACCCACTACCAAGAGACCCAGTACTTC. Protein: CASSSKLAGTHYQETQYF. This chain joins TRBV5-1 and TRBJ2-5; 10 nucleotides line up with TRBD2. The CDR3 sequence is 18 residues long. The germline gives CDR1 SGHRS, CDR2 YFSETQ. V was pared by 3 bases and J by 0 bases, with 11 bases of the junction left unmatched.

J is TRBJ2-3 and V is TRBV7-6; 12 bases map to TRBD2. The CDR3 has 18 amino acids. V was pared by 2 bases and J by 4 bases, with 10 bases of the junction left unmatched. In germline, CDR1 is SGHVS, CDR2 FNYEAQ. CDR3 loop: CASSLRPPSGRESDTQYF. CDR3 nucleotides: TGTGCCAGCAGCTTAAGGCCGCCTAGCGGGAGGGAGTCAGATACGCAGTATTTT.

The CDR3 protein is CSGTSSLETQYF. The CDR3 coding sequence is TGCAGCGGGACCTCATCTTTAGAGACCCAGTACTTC. V is TRBV29-1 and J is TRBJ2-5; D ambiguous. Between the trimmed V and J ends, which lost 7 bases and 4 bases, there was a span of 13 bases. The CDR3 has 12 amino acids. Germline CDR1 is SQVTM and CDR2 is ANQGSEA.

J is TRBJ1-2 and V is TRBV29-1, with D possibly TRBD1 on 5 matching bases. Trimming stripped 7 bases from V and 8 bases from J, with 17 bases between. Looked up from germline, CDR1 is SQVTM and CDR2 is ANQGSEA. The CDR3 is 12 residues long. The CDR3 region has the DNA TGCAGCGAGGGAACAGGATCAAGGGGCTACACCTTC. Translating it yields CSEGTGSRGYTF.

The rearrangement uses TRBV7-3 and TRBJ2-1; 16 nucleotides match TRBD2. The germline gives CDR1 SGHTA, CDR2 FQGTGA. This CDR3 spans 19 amino acids. V was clipped by 7 bases and J by 2 bases; unmatched bases: 11. CDR3 sequence (DNA): TGTGCCAGCACCGATTCCGGGACTAGCGGGAGGGGGACCTACAATGAGCAGTTCTTC. This translates into CASTDSGTSGRGTYNEQFF. The variable domain in full, completed from reference TRBV7-3 and TRBJ2-1, reads GAGVSQTPSNKVTEKGKYVELRCDPISGHTALYWYRQSLGQGPEFLIYFQGTGAADDSGLPNDRFFAVRPEGSVSTLKIQRTERGDSAVYLCASTDSGTSGRGTYNEQFFGPGTRLTVL.

This chain uses TRBV9 with TRBJ2-1; TRBD2 matches 9 bases. Germline assignment: CDR1 SGDLS and CDR2 YYNGEE. V was pared by 0 bases and J by 5 bases, with 6 bases of the junction left unmatched. The length of the CDR3 is 16 residues. The CDR3 bases are TGTGCCAGCAGCGTAGTGGCGGGAGGGGGCCACAATGAGCAGTTCTTC. Protein: CASSVVAGGGHNEQFF. The full variable domain, with the rest looked up from reference TRBV9 and TRBJ2-1, is DSGVTQTPKHLITATGQRVTLRCSPRSGDLSVYWYQQSLDQGLQFLIQYYNGEERAKGNILERFSAQQFPDLHSELNLSSLELGDSALYFCASSVVAGGGHNEQFFGPGTRLTVL.

This clone turned up a few times. The genes are TRBV5-6 and TRBJ1-3; D call uncertain. The ends were cut back, 0 bases at V and 4 bases at J, with 14 bases in the middle. In germline, CDR1 is SGHDT, CDR2 YYEEEE. The CDR3 is 16 amino acids. The CDR3 sequence is CASSLAVAVKGNTIYF. CDR3 bases: TGTGCCAGCAGCTTGGCTGTGGCAGTGAAGGGAAACACCATATATTTT.

The chain joins TRBV9 to TRBJ2-7; D could derive from TRBD1 or TRBD2 (6 bases each). Germline loops: CDR1 SGDLS, CDR2 YYNGEE. The V end lost 4 bases, the J end lost 5 bases, and 16 bases lay between the germline ends. This CDR3 comprises 14 residues. The CDR3 DNA follows: TGTGCCAGCAGCCCTGGGGGCGGGATGAACGAGCAGTACTTC. Translating it yields CASSPGGGMNEQYF.

This rearrangement joins TRBV10-3 to TRBJ2-5, with 9 bases that match TRBD2. The CDR3 totals 14 residues. The ends lost 6 bases at V and 5 bases at J; junction bases unmatched: 7. The germline V gene encodes CDR1 ENHRY and CDR2 SYGVKD. DNA of the CDR3: TGTGCCATCAGGGTTAGCGGGAGCTCTGAGACCCAGTACTTC. Protein: CAIRVSGSSETQYF.

V is TRBV27 and J is TRBJ2-7; 7 nucleotides line up with TRBD1. Germline lookup yields CDR1 MNHEY and CDR2 SMNVEV (reference sequence). The J segment lost 2 bases and the V segment lost 5 bases, leaving 6 bases of the junction unmatched. CDR3 length equals 14 residues. The CDR3 DNA sequence: TGTGCCAGCAGTAAATTGACAGGGACCTACGAGCAGTACTTC. Amino acids: CASSKLTGTYEQYF.

The chain uses TRBV11-2 and TRBJ2-7; 9 positions match TRBD1. Looked up from germline, CDR1 is SGHAT and CDR2 is FQNNGV. The CDR3 is made up of 15 amino acids. Losses at the gene ends were 5 bases for V and 6 bases for J; bases not matched to a gene: 11. CDR3 nucleotide sequence: TGTGCCAGCAGCCCCACGGGACAGGGTTTGGGCGAGCAGTACTTC. It is translated as CASSPTGQGLGEQYF.

This chain joins TRBV29-1 and TRBJ1-2; D is ambiguous. The V gene's germline CDR1 is SQVTM and CDR2 ANQGSEA. Trimming cost V 7 bases and J 5 bases, with 17 bases left between them. The CDR3 has 13 residues. The chain's CDR3 is CSAQGEFGYGYTF. The CDR3 bases are TGCAGCGCACAAGGTGAATTCGGGTATGGCTACACCTTC.